This record covers a single TCR beta chain. This sample is drawn from a study of blood T cell repertoires in COVID-19. Overall study: PBMCs, B-cell-depleted T cells, or T cells provided the cDNA or gDNA that made up the material.

Source study methods: From reference gene primer amplification, estimates of nucleated cell counts were derived. Profiled with immunoSEQ multiplex PCR; TCRdb holds only in-frame clones, not every one. That table furnishes V, J and clone size, whereas the DNA furnished D and trimming. The sample records tens of thousands of clones, about nine tenths being singletons. The germline gives CDR1 SGHAT, CDR2 FQNNGV. This CDR3 is 14 amino acids long. V lost 4 bases to trimming and J lost 10 bases; unmatched junction nucleotides: 10. The receptor was isolated from a man aged 45-65 years with active COVID-19. The V gene is TRBV11-2, the J gene TRBJ2-1; TRBD1 agrees at 7 bases. Sequencing was done on a sample of peripheral blood. The CDR3 region is CASSSDRPPQEQFF. The CDR3 coding sequence is TGTGCCAGCAGCTCGGACAGGCCGCCCCAAGAGCAGTTCTTC.